Described below is a single T cell receptor beta chain sequence and its context. Antigen: not known. Three pembrolizumab responders had their TCRs sequenced. The sample belongs to a study of PD-1 blockade in mismatch repair-deficient tumors. The overall study: Enrolled about 2013-2016, patients had progressing, pretreated mismatch repair-deficient cancers of 11 to 13 types.

The data were produced by immunoSEQ multiplex PCR, yet TCRdb's version contains in-frame clones alone and is incomplete. The data contain 56,000 or so clones, approximately 84% of them singletons. General study points: Rapid post-treatment expansion, then contraction, generally preceding radiologic response, marked tumor-resident clones.

The CDR3 is 15 residues long. The V gene's germline CDR1 is MNHNS and CDR2 SASEGT. V gave up 5 bases and J gave up 2 bases, with 15 bases separating them. This specimen consisted of peripheral blood, obtained more than 19 weeks after starting pembrolizumab. The clonotype comes from an adult with mismatch repair-deficient cancer. The J gene is TRBJ1-1, the V gene TRBV6-1; D is unclear. CDR3 sequence (DNA): TGTGCCAGCAGTAGATCATCGGGGTTAAACACTGAAGCTTTCTTT. Translation gives CASSRSSGLNTEAFF.